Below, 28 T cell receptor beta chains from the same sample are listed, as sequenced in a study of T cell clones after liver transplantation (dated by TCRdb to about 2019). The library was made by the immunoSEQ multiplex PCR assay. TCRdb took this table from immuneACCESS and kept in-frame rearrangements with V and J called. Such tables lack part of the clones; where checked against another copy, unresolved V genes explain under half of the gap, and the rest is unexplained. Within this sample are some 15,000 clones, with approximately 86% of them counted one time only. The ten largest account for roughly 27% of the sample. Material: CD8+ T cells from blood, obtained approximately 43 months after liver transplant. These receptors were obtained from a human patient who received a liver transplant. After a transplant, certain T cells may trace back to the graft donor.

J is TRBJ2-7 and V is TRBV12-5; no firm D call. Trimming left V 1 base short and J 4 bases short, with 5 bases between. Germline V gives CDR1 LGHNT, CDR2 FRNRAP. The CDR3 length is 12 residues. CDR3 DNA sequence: TGTGCTAGTGGTTTGGGCAATTACGAGCAGTACTTC. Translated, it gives CASGLGNYEQYF.

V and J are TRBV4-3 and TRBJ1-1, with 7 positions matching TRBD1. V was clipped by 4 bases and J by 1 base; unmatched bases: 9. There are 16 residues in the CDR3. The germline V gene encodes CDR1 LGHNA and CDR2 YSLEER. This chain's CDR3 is CASSPKGGQANTEAFF. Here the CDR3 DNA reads TGCGCCAGCAGCCCGAAGGGAGGACAGGCGAACACTGAAGCTTTCTTT.

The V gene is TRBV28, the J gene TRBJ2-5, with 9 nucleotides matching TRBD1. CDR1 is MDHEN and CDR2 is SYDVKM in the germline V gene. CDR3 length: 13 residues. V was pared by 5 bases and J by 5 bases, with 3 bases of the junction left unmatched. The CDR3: CASSQTGGETQYF. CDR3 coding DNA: TGTGCCAGCAGTCAGACAGGGGGGGAGACCCAGTACTTC. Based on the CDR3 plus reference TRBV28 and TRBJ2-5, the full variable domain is DVKVTQSSRYLVKRTGEKVFLECVQDMDHENMFWYRQDPGLGLRLIYFSYDVKMKEKGDIPEGYSVSREKKERFSLILESASTNQTSMYLCASSQTGGETQYFGPGTRLLVL.

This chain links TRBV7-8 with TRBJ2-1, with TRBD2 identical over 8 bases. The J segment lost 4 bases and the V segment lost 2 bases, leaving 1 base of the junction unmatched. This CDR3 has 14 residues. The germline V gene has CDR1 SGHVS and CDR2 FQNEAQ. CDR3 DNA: TGTGCCAGCAGCTTAACTAGCGGTTACAATGAGCAGTTCTTC. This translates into CASSLTSGYNEQFF.

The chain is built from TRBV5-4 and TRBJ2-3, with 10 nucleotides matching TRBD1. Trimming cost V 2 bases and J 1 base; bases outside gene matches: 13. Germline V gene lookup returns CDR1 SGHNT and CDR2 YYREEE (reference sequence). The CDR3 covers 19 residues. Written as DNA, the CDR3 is TGTGCCAGCAGCTTCTGGCCGGGCGAGACAGGGGGCGGCACAGATACGCAGTATTTT. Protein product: CASSFWPGETGGGTDTQYF.

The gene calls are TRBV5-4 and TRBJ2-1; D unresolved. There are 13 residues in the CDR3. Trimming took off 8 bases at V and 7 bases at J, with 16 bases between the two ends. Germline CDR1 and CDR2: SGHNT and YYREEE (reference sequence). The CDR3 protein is CARRLSSRNEQFF. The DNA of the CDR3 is TGTGCCAGAAGGTTGAGTAGCAGGAATGAGCAGTTCTTC.

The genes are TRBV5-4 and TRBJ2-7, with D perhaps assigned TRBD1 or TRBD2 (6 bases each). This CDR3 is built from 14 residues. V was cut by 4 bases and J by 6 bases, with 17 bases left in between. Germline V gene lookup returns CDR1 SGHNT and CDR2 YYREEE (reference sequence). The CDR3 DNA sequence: TGTGCCAGCAGCCCGGGGGACACCCGTGCCGAGCAGTACTTC. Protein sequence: CASSPGDTRAEQYF.

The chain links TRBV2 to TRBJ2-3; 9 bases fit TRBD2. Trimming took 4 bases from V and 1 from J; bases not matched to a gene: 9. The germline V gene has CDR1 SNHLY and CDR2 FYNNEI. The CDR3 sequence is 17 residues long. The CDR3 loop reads CASSGPGGGGGTDTQYF. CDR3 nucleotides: TGTGCCAGCAGTGGCCCGGGTGGCGGGGGGGGCACAGATACGCAGTATTTT.

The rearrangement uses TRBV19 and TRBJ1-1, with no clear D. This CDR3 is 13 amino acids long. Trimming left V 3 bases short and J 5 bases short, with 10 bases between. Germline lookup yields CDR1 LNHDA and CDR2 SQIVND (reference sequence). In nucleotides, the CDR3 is TGTGCCAGTAGTATGAGCTTTGGGACTGAAGCTTTCTTT. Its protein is CASSMSFGTEAFF. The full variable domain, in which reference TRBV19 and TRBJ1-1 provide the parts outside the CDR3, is DGGITQSPKYLFRKEGQNVTLSCEQNLNHDAMYWYRQDPGQGLRLIYYSQIVNDFQKGDIAEGYSVSREKKESFPLTVTSAQKNPTAFYLCASSMSFGTEAFFGQGTRLTVV.

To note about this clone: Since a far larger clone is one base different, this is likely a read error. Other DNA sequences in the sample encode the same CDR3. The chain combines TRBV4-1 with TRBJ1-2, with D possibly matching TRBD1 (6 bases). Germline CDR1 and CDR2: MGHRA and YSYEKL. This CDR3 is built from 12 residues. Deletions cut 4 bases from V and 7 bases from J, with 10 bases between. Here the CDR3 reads CASSRGARGYTF. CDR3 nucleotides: TGCGCCAGCAGCCGGGGGGCGCGTGGCTACACCTTC.

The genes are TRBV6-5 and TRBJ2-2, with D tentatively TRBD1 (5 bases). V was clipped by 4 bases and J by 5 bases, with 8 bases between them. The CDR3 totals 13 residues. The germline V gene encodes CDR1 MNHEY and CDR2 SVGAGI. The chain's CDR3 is CASSLTETGELFF. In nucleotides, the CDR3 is TGTGCCAGCAGTTTGACAGAAACCGGGGAGCTGTTTTTT.

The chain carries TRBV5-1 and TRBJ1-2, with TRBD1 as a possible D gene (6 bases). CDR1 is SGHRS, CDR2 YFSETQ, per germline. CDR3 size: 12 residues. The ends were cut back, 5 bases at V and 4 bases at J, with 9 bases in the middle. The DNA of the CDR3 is TGCGCCAGCAGGGAGGGGGGCTATGGCTACACCTTC. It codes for CASREGGYGYTF.

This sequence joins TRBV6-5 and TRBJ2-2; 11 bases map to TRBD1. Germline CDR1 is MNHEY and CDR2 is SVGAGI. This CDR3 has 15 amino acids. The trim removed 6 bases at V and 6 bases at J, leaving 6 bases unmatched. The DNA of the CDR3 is TGTGCCAGCAGCTCTGGGACAGGGGGGGCCGGGGAGCTGTTTTTT. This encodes CASSSGTGGAGELFF.

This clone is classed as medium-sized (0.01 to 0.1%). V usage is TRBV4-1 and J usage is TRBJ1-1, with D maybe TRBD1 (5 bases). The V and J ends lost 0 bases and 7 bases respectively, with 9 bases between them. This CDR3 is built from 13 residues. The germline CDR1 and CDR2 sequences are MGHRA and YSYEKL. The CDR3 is CASSQEGGVEAFF. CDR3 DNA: TGCGCCAGCAGCCAAGAGGGGGGAGTTGAAGCTTTCTTT.

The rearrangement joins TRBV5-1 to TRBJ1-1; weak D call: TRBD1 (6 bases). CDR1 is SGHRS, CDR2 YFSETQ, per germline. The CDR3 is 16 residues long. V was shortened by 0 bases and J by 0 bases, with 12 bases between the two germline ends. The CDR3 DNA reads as TGCGCCAGCAGCTTGGCCGGGGGCCTCATGAACACTGAAGCTTTCTTT. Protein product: CASSLAGGLMNTEAFF.

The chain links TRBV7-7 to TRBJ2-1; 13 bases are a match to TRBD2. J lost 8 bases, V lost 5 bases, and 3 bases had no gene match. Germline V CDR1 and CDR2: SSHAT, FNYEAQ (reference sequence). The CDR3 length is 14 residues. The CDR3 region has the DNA TGTGCCAGCAGCCCCGGACTAGCGGGGGATGAGCAGTTCTTC. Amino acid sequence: CASSPGLAGDEQFF. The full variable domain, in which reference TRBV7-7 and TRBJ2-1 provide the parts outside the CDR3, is GAGVSQSPRYKVTKRGQDVTLRCDPISSHATLYWYQQALGQGPEFLTYFNYEAQPDKSGLPSDRFSAERPEGSISTLTIQRTEQRDSAMYRCASSPGLAGDEQFFGPGTRLTVL.

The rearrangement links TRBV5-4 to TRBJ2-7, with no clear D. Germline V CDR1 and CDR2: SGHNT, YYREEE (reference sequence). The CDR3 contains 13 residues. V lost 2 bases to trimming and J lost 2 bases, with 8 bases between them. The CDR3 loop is CASSFHHTYEQYF. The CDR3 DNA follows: TGTGCCAGCAGCTTCCACCACACCTACGAGCAGTACTTC.

The CDR3, as DNA: TGCGCCAGCAGTCATTACACAGGGGAAGAGAACACCGGGGAGCTGTTTTTT. It yields the protein CASSHYTGEENTGELFF. This chain uses TRBV23-1 with TRBJ2-2, with 7 positions matching TRBD1. TRBV23-1 is sorted into the ORF group, with uncertain function. The J segment lost 1 base and the V segment lost 3 bases, leaving 8 bases of the junction unmatched. This CDR3 is 17 amino acids long.

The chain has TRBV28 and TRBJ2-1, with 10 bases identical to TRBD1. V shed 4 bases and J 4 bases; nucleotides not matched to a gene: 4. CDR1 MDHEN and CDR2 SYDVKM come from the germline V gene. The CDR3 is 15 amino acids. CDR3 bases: TGTGCCAGCAGTTCGCCGGGACAGGGGTACAATGAGCAGTTCTTC. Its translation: CASSSPGQGYNEQFF.

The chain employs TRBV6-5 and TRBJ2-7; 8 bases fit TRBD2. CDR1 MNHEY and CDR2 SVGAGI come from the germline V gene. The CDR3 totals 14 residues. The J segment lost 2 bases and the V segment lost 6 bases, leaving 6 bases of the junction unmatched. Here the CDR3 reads CASRETGLAYEQYF. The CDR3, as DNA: TGTGCCAGCAGGGAGACGGGACTAGCCTACGAGCAGTACTTC.

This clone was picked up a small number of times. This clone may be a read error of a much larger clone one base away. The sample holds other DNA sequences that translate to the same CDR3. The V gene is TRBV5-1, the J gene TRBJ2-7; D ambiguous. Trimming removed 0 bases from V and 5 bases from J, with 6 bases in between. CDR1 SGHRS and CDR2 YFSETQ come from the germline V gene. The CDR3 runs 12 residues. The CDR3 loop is CASSLVGDEQYF. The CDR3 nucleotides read TGCGCCAGCAGCTTGGTTGGCGACGAGCAGTACTTC.

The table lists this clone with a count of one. The CDR3 DNA follows: TGCGCCAGCAGCTGGGAGGACAGAGGGCTCGATAATTCACCCCTCCACTTT. It translates to CASSWEDRGLDNSPLHF. The rearrangement joins TRBV5-1 to TRBJ1-6; D perhaps matches TRBD1 (6 bases). Germline CDR1 is SGHRS and CDR2 is YFSETQ. This CDR3 is 17 amino acids long. Between the trimmed V and J ends, which lost 3 bases and 5 bases, there was a span of 18 bases.

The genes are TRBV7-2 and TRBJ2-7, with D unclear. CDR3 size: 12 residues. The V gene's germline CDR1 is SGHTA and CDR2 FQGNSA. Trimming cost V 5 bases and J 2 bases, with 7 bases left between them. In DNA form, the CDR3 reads TGTGCCAGCAGCCCGAAGGCCTACGAGCAGTACTTC. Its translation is CASSPKAYEQYF.

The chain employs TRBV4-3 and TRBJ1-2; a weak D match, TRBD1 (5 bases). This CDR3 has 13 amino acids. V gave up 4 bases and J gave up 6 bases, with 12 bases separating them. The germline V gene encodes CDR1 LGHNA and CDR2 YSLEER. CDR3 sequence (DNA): TGCGCCAGCAGCCCGGAGTTCAGGGATGGCTACACCTTC. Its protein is CASSPEFRDGYTF.

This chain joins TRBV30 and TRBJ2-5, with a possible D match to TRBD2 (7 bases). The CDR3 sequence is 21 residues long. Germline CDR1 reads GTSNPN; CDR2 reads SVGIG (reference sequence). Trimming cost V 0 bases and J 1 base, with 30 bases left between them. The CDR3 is CAWSVPEMAGAHLKTQETQYF. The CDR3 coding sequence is TGTGCCTGGAGTGTACCAGAGATGGCGGGGGCCCACCTAAAAACCCAAGAGACCCAGTACTTC. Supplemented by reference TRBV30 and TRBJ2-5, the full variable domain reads SQTIHQWPATLVQPVGSPLSLECTVEGTSNPNLYWYRQAAGRGLQLLFYSVGIGQISSEVPQNLSASRPQDRQFILSSKKLLLSDSGFYLCAWSVPEMAGAHLKTQETQYFGPGTRLLVL.

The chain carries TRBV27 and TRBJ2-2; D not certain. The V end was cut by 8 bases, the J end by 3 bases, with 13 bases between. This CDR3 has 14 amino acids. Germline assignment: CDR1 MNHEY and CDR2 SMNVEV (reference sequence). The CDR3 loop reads CASGLGFDTGELFF. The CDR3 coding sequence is TGTGCCAGCGGGCTGGGGTTCGACACCGGGGAGCTGTTTTTT.

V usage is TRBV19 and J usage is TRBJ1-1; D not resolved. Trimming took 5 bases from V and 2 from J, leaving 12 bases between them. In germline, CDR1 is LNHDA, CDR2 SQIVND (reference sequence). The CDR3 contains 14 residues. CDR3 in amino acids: CASSLGLGNTEAFF. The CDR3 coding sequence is TGTGCCAGTAGTTTGGGGTTAGGTAACACTGAAGCTTTCTTT.

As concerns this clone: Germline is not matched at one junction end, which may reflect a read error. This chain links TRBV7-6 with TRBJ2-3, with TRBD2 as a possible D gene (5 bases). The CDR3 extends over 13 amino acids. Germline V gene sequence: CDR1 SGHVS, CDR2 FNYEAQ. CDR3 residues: CASSLASTDTQYF. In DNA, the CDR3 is TGTGCCAGCAGTTTAGCGAGTACAGATACGCAGTATTTT.